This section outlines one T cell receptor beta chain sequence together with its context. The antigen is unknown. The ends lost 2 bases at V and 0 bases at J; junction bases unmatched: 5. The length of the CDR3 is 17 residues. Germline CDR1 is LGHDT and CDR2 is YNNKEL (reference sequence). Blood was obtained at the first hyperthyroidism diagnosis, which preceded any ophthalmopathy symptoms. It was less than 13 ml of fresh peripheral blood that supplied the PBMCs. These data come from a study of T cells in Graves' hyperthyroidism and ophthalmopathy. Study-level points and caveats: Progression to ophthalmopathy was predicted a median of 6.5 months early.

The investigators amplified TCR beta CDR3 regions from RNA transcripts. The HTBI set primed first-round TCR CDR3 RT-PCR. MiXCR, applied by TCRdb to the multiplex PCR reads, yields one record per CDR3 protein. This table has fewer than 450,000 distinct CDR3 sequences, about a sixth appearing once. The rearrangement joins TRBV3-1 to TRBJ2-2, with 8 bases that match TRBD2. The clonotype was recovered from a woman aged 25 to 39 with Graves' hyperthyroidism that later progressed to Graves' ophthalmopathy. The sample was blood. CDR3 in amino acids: CASSQKSGGANTGELFF. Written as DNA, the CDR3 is TGTGCCAGCAGCCAAAAAAGCGGGGGCGCGAACACCGGGGAGCTGTTTTTT.